The clone carrying this T cell receptor beta chain was counted only a few times. The method was immunoSEQ multiplex PCR; TCRdb's version includes in-frame clones alone and lacks a portion of them. The sample consists of some 220,000 clones, about nine tenths of them appearing once. Germline V gives CDR1 SGDLS, CDR2 YYNGEE. The CDR3 loop spans 15 amino acids. Deletions cut 0 bases from V and 2 bases from J, with 12 bases between. The data belong to a study of blood T cell repertoires in COVID-19. In the study overall: T cells, B-cell-depleted T cells, or PBMCs supplied cDNA or gDNA.

The specimen sequenced was peripheral blood. The clonotype was recovered from a man aged 25-40 years with COVID-19, enrolled during active disease. This sequence joins TRBV9 and TRBJ2-7, with D hard to call. The DNA of the CDR3 is TGTGCCAGCAGCGTAGAGGCAGGTCAAACCTACGAGCAGTACTTC. Translating gives CASSVEAGQTYEQYF.